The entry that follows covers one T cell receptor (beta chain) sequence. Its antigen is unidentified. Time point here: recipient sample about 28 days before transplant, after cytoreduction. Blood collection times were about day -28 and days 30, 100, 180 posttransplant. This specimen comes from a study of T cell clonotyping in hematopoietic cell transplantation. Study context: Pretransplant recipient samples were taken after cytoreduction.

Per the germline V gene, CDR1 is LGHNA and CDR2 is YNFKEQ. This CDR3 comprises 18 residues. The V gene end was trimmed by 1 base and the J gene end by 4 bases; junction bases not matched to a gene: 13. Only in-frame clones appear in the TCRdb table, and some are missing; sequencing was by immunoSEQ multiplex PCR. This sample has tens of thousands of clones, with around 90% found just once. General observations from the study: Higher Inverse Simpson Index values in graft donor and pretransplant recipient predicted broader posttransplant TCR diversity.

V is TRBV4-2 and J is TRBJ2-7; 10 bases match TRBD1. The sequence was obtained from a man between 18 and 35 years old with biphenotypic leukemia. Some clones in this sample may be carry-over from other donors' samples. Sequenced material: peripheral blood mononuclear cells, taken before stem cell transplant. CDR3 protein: CASSQVGHGDRGGYEQYF. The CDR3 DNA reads TGTGCCAGCAGCCAAGTGGGTCATGGGGACAGGGGCGGGTACGAGCAGTACTTC.